One sample yielded the 18 T cell receptor beta chains listed below, sequenced in a study of shared clonotypes between healthy human individuals. Method: immunoSEQ multiplex PCR; TCRdb's copy keeps in-frame clones and lacks some. The table has about 2 million clones, approximately 95% seen once. Material for sequencing was naive CD4+ T cells sorted from blood. The subset is: CD45RA+ positively selected. These receptors were collected from a man between 18 and 35 years old in good health.

V is TRBV6-5 and J is TRBJ1-2, with 7 positions matching TRBD1. From germline, CDR1 is MNHEY and CDR2 SVGAGI. The trim removed 4 bases at V and 6 bases at J, leaving 5 bases unmatched. The CDR3 has 13 amino acids. CDR3 region: CASSFRQGHGYTF. DNA of the CDR3: TGTGCCAGCAGTTTTCGACAGGGACATGGCTACACCTTC.

The chain is built from TRBV7-2 and TRBJ2-3; maybe TRBD2 (5 bases). In germline, CDR1 is SGHTA, CDR2 FQGNSA. The V and J ends lost 5 bases and 7 bases respectively, with 16 bases between them. The CDR3 sequence is 14 residues long. The CDR3 loop is CASSRPAAGNTQYF. The CDR3 nucleotides are TGTGCCAGCAGCCGTCCGGCCGCCGGGAATACGCAGTATTTT.

The chain employs TRBV5-1 and TRBJ2-1; 11 bases are a match to TRBD2. This CDR3 has 16 residues. Germline V lookup: CDR1 SGHRS, CDR2 YFSETQ. V was clipped by 6 bases and J by 7 bases; unmatched bases: 12. For the CDR3, the DNA is TGCGCCAGCACCCCATTGACTAGCGGGATGGGGAATGAGCAGTTCTTC. It yields the protein CASTPLTSGMGNEQFF.

The CDR3 region is CASTKGPSTNEKLFF. In DNA, the CDR3 is TGTGCCAGCACTAAAGGGCCATCAACTAATGAAAAACTGTTTTTT. This chain links TRBV28 with TRBJ1-4, with D unclear. This CDR3 is 15 amino acids long. The V end was cut by 7 bases, the J end by 0 bases, with 12 bases between. Looked up from germline, CDR1 is MDHEN and CDR2 is SYDVKM.

The chain has TRBV6-1 and TRBJ2-7; 11 bases align to TRBD1. Per germline, CDR1 MNHNS and CDR2 SASEGT. The junction had 5 bases not matched to a gene; V was cut back by 4 bases and J by 6 bases. The CDR3 has 14 amino acids. The CDR3 nucleotides are TGTGCCAGCAGTGCGGGACAGGGGGTTTTCGAGCAGTACTTC. This gives the protein CASSAGQGVFEQYF.

The chain is built from TRBV2 and TRBJ2-3; D is possibly TRBD2 (5 bases). V lost 6 bases, J lost 5 bases, and 12 bases lay in between. CDR3 length: 13 amino acids. CDR1 is SNHLY and CDR2 is FYNNEI in the germline V gene. CDR3 sequence: CASRRIGRDTQYF. CDR3 DNA: TGTGCCAGCAGGCGTATAGGGAGAGATACGCAGTATTTT.

V gene TRBV30 combines with J gene TRBJ1-5; 9 bases are a match to TRBD1. V lost 0 bases, J lost 16 bases, and 7 bases stayed unmatched. The V gene's germline CDR1 is GTSNPN and CDR2 SVGIG (reference sequence). This CDR3 is 12 amino acids long. CDR3 in DNA: TGTGCCTGGAGTGTGGCCGGGACAGGGCAACATTTT. Translation gives CAWSVAGTGQHF.

The V gene is TRBV7-3, the J gene TRBJ2-7; 11 bases are shared with TRBD2. Germline V gene data show CDR1 as SGHTA and CDR2 as FQGTGA. V lost 2 bases and J lost 6; bases outside the gene matches: 9. The CDR3 totals 16 residues. The chain's CDR3 is CASSLYSALAGGEQYF. In DNA form, the CDR3 reads TGTGCCAGCAGCTTATATTCTGCCCTAGCGGGAGGCGAGCAGTACTTC.

The chain combines TRBV18 with TRBJ2-7, with D unresolved. V was pared by 0 bases and J by 0 bases, with 6 bases between. There are 14 residues in the CDR3. Germline V gene sequence: CDR1 KGHSH, CDR2 LQKENI. For the CDR3, the DNA is TGTGCCAGCTCACCACCGGGATACTCCTACGAGCAGTACTTC. It translates to CASSPPGYSYEQYF.

Note on this clone: One junction end does not reproduce the germline sequence, and a read error may be involved. The J gene is TRBJ2-3, the V gene TRBV7-7; 12 nucleotides line up with TRBD2. The CDR3 contains 15 residues. CDR1 SSHAT and CDR2 FNYEAQ come from the germline V gene (reference sequence). The CDR3 bases are TGTGCTAGCAGCTCGACTAGCGGGAGTCGTGATACGCAGTATTTT. Amino acid sequence: CASSSTSGSRDTQYF.

The chain has TRBV6-1 and TRBJ1-2; D gene uncertain. V gave up 3 bases and J gave up 0 bases, with 14 bases separating them. The CDR3 runs to 16 residues. The germline V gene has CDR1 MNHNS and CDR2 SASEGT. The CDR3 DNA reads as TGTGCCAGCAGTGATATCGGTGCGGTCCCTAACTATGGCTACACCTTC. This codes for CASSDIGAVPNYGYTF.

The genes are TRBV28 and TRBJ1-6; 12 bases are shared with TRBD1. There are 15 residues in the CDR3. From germline, CDR1 is MDHEN and CDR2 SYDVKM. After removal of 3 bases from V and 9 bases from J, the junction contained 3 bases not matched to a gene. The CDR3 DNA is TGTGCCAGCAGTTTTCCGGGACAGGGGGCTTCACCCCTCCACTTT. Protein product: CASSFPGQGASPLHF. The whole variable domain, remainder taken from reference TRBV28 and TRBJ1-6, is DVKVTQSSRYLVKRTGEKVFLECVQDMDHENMFWYRQDPGLGLRLIYFSYDVKMKEKGDIPEGYSVSREKKERFSLILESASTNQTSMYLCASSFPGQGASPLHFGNGTRLTVT.

The chain uses TRBV5-1 and TRBJ2-4; tentatively, D is TRBD1 (6 bases). The CDR3 runs 17 residues. Germline V CDR1 and CDR2: SGHRS, YFSETQ. The germline V and J ends were trimmed by 5 bases and 6 bases, with 24 bases remaining between them. The CDR3 region has the DNA TGCGCCAGCAGGACCGGGACACCCGCGAGTACGGCAAACATTCAGTACTTC. This translates into CASRTGTPASTANIQYF. The whole variable domain, filled in from reference TRBV5-1 and TRBJ2-4, reads KAGVTQTPRYLIKTRGQQVTLSCSPISGHRSVSWYQQTPGQGLQFLFEYFSETQRNKGNFPGRFSGRQFSNSRSEMNVSTLELGDSALYLCASRTGTPASTANIQYFGAGTRLSVL.

As concerns this clone: Distinct nucleotide sequences in the sample also encode this CDR3. V usage is TRBV7-9 and J usage is TRBJ2-7; weak D call: TRBD2 (6 bases). V was pared by 5 bases and J by 3 bases, with 11 bases between. Germline V gene sequence: CDR1 SEHNR, CDR2 FQNEAQ (reference sequence). This CDR3 region has 13 residues. The CDR3 bases are TGTGCCAGCAGCACCCTGGGGGGCTACGAGCAGTACTTC. This codes for CASSTLGGYEQYF.

To note about this clone: A much larger clone lies a single base off, so this may be a read error. The conserved phenylalanine or tryptophan normally closing the CDR3 is absent here, so this likely arose from a read error. The genes are TRBV28 and TRBJ1-1; D is unresolved. In germline, CDR1 is MDHEN, CDR2 SYDVKM. The germline V and J ends were trimmed by 1 base and 2 bases, with 11 bases remaining between them. This CDR3 has 15 amino acids. The DNA for the CDR3 is TGTGCCAGCAGTTTATTTAGCCAACGCAACACTGAAGCTTTCCTT. It is translated as CASSLFSQRNTEAFL.

The chain combines TRBV19 with TRBJ1-6, with 10 nucleotides matching TRBD1. After removal of 6 bases from V and 6 bases from J, the junction contained 8 bases not matched to a gene. This CDR3 comprises 16 residues. Germline V gene lookup returns CDR1 LNHDA and CDR2 SQIVND (reference sequence). The CDR3 DNA is TGTGCCAGTAGCACCCGCGGACAGGGGGGTAATTCACCCCTCCACTTT. It is translated as CASSTRGQGGNSPLHF.

This chain joins TRBV27 and TRBJ1-5; D might be TRBD1 (5 bases). Germline lookup yields CDR1 MNHEY and CDR2 SMNVEV (reference sequence). Trimming removed 2 bases at V and 7 bases at J, with 15 bases between. The CDR3 consists of 15 residues. CDR3 bases: TGTGCCAGCAGTTTAAACGGGGGGTCTGGGCAGCCCCAGCATTTT. This sequence encodes CASSLNGGSGQPQHF.

The chain uses TRBV6-1 and TRBJ2-7; possible D gene TRBD1, 7 bases. This CDR3 contains 16 residues. Germline V gene data show CDR1 as MNHNS and CDR2 as SASEGT. V was shortened by 1 base and J by 0 bases, with 13 bases between the two germline ends. The CDR3 bases are TGTGCCAGCAGTGAAGGGGCAGGGGGGACCTCCTACGAGCAGTACTTC. Amino acids: CASSEGAGGTSYEQYF.